These T cell receptor beta chains were read from a single sample in a study of cytomegalovirus exposure and HLA in healthy donors. Clones were read by immunoSEQ multiplex PCR, and TCRdb kept only the in-frame ones, dropping some. Of some 180,000 clones listed, 75% are singletons. The specimen sequenced was PBMCs. The receptors come from a male donor in good health and CMV-seronegative. Each CDR3 is given with its conserved first and last residue. The D gene is left open where the match is weak. For some rows the clone size is stated as once, few or many, or as a class when expanded; others skip it.

D,J,size,V,CDR3,DNA
TRBD1,TRBJ1-4,.,TRBV6-5,CASRKGGVGREKLFF,TGTGCCAGCAGAAAAGGGGGCGTCGGTAGGGAAAAACTGTTTTTT
.,TRBJ2-3,.,TRBV6-5,CATISRGATDTQYF,TGTGCCACCATTTCCCGGGGAGCGACAGATACGCAGTATTTT
TRBD2,TRBJ2-2,.,TRBV2,CASSDLAGVTGELFF,TGTGCCAGCAGTGACCTAGCGGGGGTAACCGGGGAGCTGTTTTTT
.,TRBJ2-7,.,TRBV6-5,CASSSRYEEQYF,TGTGCCAGCAGTTCGCGCTACGAGGAGCAGTACTTC
TRBD1,TRBJ2-3,.,TRBV25-1,CASSVTGVGTDTQYF,TGTGCCAGCAGTGTAACAGGGGTAGGCACAGATACGCAGTATTTT
TRBD2,TRBJ2-3,.,TRBV11-2,CASSSLTSGRPADTQYF,TGTGCCAGCAGCTCCTTAACTAGCGGGAGGCCCGCAGATACGCAGTATTTT
.,TRBJ2-3,.,TRBV9,CASSVVGTSTDTQYF,TGTGCCAGCAGCGTAGTCGGGACTAGCACAGATACGCAGTATTTT
.,TRBJ1-2,.,TRBV28,CASSLGQGYGYTF,TGTGCCAGCAGTTTAGGTCAGGGGTATGGCTACACCTTC
.,TRBJ1-2,few,TRBV6-5,CASGRGSANYGYTF,TGTGCCTCTGGGAGGGGATCAGCTAACTATGGCTACACCTTC
TRBD2,TRBJ2-1,.,TRBV2,CARGNSGTSAPEQFF,TGTGCCAGGGGGAATTCCGGGACTAGCGCTCCTGAGCAGTTCTTC
TRBD1,TRBJ1-5,.,TRBV4-1,CASSQTLRGVRQPQHF,TGCGCCAGCAGCCAAACTCTCAGGGGGGTTAGGCAGCCCCAGCATTTT
TRBD1,TRBJ2-2,.,TRBV6-5,CASSKTGGAGELFF,TGTGCCAGCAGTAAGACAGGGGGGGCCGGGGAGCTGTTTTTT
.,TRBJ2-3,.,TRBV28,CASSPGTLTDTQYF,TGTGCCAGCAGTCCGGGGACTTTAACAGATACGCAGTATTTT
.,TRBJ1-6,.,TRBV9,CASSVDVTGPILHF,TGTGCCAGCAGCGTAGATGTGACAGGTCCAATCCTCCACTTT
.,TRBJ1-5,few,TRBV6-1,CASSIQGRSNQPQHF,TGTGCCAGCAGTATACAGGGAAGAAGCAATCAGCCCCAGCATTTT
TRBD2,TRBJ2-1,.,TRBV29-1,CSVEVGLELGDEQFF,TGCAGCGTTGAAGTGGGACTAGAATTAGGGGATGAGCAGTTCTTC
TRBD1,TRBJ2-5,.,TRBV30,CAWSVDRGLETQYF,TGTGCCTGGAGTGTAGACAGGGGGCTCGAGACCCAGTACTTC
.,TRBJ1-1,.,TRBV6-5,CASRGQYMNTEAFF,TGTGCCAGCAGAGGACAGTACATGAACACTGAAGCTTTCTTT
.,TRBJ1-5,.,TRBV2,CASINGRDNQPQHF,TGTGCCAGCATTAACGGACGGGACAATCAGCCCCAGCATTTT
.,TRBJ2-1,once,TRBV4-3,CASSQEFPSHNEQFF,TGCGCCAGCAGCCAAGAATTCCCCTCCCACAATGAGCAGTTCTTC
.,TRBJ2-3,.,TRBV4-1,CASSLRQASTDTQYF,TGCGCCAGCAGCCTGCGACAGGCTAGCACAGATACGCAGTATTTT
TRBD1,TRBJ1-5,.,TRBV11-2,CASSLEGTGSNQPQHF,TGTGCCAGCAGCTTAGAGGGGACAGGAAGCAATCAGCCCCAGCATTTT
TRBD1,TRBJ2-2,.,TRBV28,CASSPHTGGTGELFF,TGTGCCAGCAGTCCCCATACAGGGGGCACCGGGGAGCTGTTTTTT
.,TRBJ1-3,.,TRBV7-9,CASIRGFYGDSGNTIYF,TGTGCCAGCATCCGGGGTTTCTACGGGGACTCTGGAAACACCATATATTTT
TRBD1,TRBJ1-1,.,TRBV4-2,CASSSSTGEFTEAFF,TGTGCCAGCAGCTCCTCGACAGGGGAGTTCACTGAAGCTTTCTTT
.,TRBJ2-5,.,TRBV7-9,CATKRDQETQYF,TGTGCCACCAAGCGGGACCAAGAGACCCAGTACTTC
.,TRBJ2-4,.,TRBV7-2,CASSLYGDIQYF,TGTGCCAGCAGCTTATACGGGGACATTCAGTACTTC
TRBD1,TRBJ1-1,.,TRBV28,CASSHGDRDTEAFF,TGTGCCAGCAGTCACGGGGACAGAGACACTGAAGCTTTCTTT
TRBD1,TRBJ1-5,.,TRBV30,CAWTSGQGIRQPQHF,TGTGCCTGGACTTCAGGACAGGGGATACGACAGCCCCAGCATTTT
TRBD1,TRBJ1-6,.,TRBV27,CASKFGTGVFGSPLHF,TGTGCCAGCAAGTTTGGGACAGGGGTATTCGGTTCACCCCTCCACTTT
TRBD2,TRBJ2-1,.,TRBV5-1,CASSFGLAGVDEQFF,TGCGCCAGCAGCTTTGGACTAGCGGGAGTCGATGAGCAGTTCTTC
TRBD1,TRBJ1-1,.,TRBV7-9,CASSSPGQTAFF,TGTGCCAGCAGCTCTCCGGGACAGACAGCTTTCTTT
TRBD1,TRBJ2-3,.,TRBV29-1,CSVRGQGTDTQYF,TGCAGCGTTAGAGGACAGGGCACAGATACGCAGTATTTT
TRBD1,TRBJ1-5,once,TRBV19,CASTPGQGAIIRQPQHF,TGTGCCAGTACCCCGGGACAGGGGGCGATAATTAGACAGCCCCAGCATTTT
.,TRBJ1-4,once,TRBV28,CASRPGRENEKLFF,TGTGCCAGCAGGCCGGGACGGGAGAATGAAAAACTGTTTTTT
.,TRBJ1-2,few,TRBV7-9,CASSFTRDSYTF,TGTGCCAGCAGCTTTACTCGGGACTCCTACACCTTC
.,TRBJ1-1,.,TRBV6-4,CASIFWDKNTEAFF,TGTGCCAGCATTTTCTGGGACAAGAACACTGAAGCTTTCTTT
TRBD1,TRBJ1-5,.,TRBV7-3,CASSLKGTGVGEPQHF,TGTGCCAGCAGCTTAAAGGGGACAGGGGTTGGAGAGCCCCAGCATTTT
.,TRBJ1-2,.,TRBV28,CASSHGRTAPVYNYGYTF,TGTGCCAGCAGCCACGGGAGGACAGCCCCAGTATATAACTATGGCTACACCTTC
TRBD1,TRBJ1-3,.,TRBV27,CASSLTGGNGNTIYF,TGTGCCAGCAGTTTAACAGGGGGTAATGGAAACACCATATATTTT
.,TRBJ1-3,.,TRBV27,CASSARALSGNTIYF,TGTGCCAGCAGCGCCAGGGCGTTGTCTGGAAACACCATATATTTT
TRBD1,TRBJ1-1,few,TRBV6-1,CASSGLQGVLTEAFF,TGTGCCAGCAGTGGTCTACAGGGGGTGCTCACTGAAGCTTTCTTT
.,TRBJ1-1,.,TRBV6-5,CASSYGQLMNTEAFF,TGTGCAAGCAGTTACGGGCAGCTGATGAACACTGAAGCTTTCTTT
.,TRBJ2-6,.,TRBV4-3,CASSADRSSANVLTF,TGCGCCAGCTCCGCCGACAGGAGTAGTGCCAACGTCCTGACTTTC
.,TRBJ2-7,.,TRBV6-5,CASRGAGYYEQYF,TGTGCCAGCAGGGGGGCAGGGTACTACGAGCAGTACTTC
TRBD1,TRBJ2-7,.,TRBV4-3,CASSPGTGVYEQYF,TGCGCCAGCAGCCCAGGGACAGGGGTATACGAGCAGTACTTC
.,TRBJ2-7,.,TRBV14,CASSLNEQYF,TGTGCCAGCAGCCTTAACGAGCAGTACTTC
.,TRBJ1-6,.,TRBV30,CAWSVDPDSPLHF,TGTGCCTGGAGTGTAGATCCAGATTCACCCCTCCACTTT